Listed below are T cell receptor beta chains from one sample, sequenced in a study of T cells in Graves' hyperthyroidism and ophthalmopathy. TCRdb re-derived calls from the multiplex PCR reads in MiXCR, one entry per CDR3 protein. The sample contains over 300,000 distinct CDR3 sequences, roughly 14% of which appear only once. Sequencing used blood. Every receptor here comes from a woman in her fifties or sixties with Graves' hyperthyroidism. Each CDR3 is given without its conserved first and last residue.

j_gene	v_gene	CDR3aa
TRBJ2-5	TRBV28	ASSPGTGGRRETQY
TRBJ2-5	TRBV3-1	ASSQAPGAETQY
TRBJ2-5	TRBV20-1	SARVEAGGQETQY
TRBJ2-1	TRBV7-9	ASSPRGLAGSYNEQF
TRBJ2-7	TRBV30	ACLTSGGYEQY
TRBJ2-3	TRBV9	ASSAIGGTDTQY
TRBJ2-3	TRBV9	ASSRGLDYRTDTQY
TRBJ2-1	TRBV20-1	SASLDRVGAYNEQF
TRBJ2-7	TRBV12-3/TRBV12-4	ASSPARRGYEQY
TRBJ1-2	TRBV6-1	ASSRDKVNYGYT
TRBJ2-5	TRBV12-3/TRBV12-4	ASSFSGQGETQY
TRBJ1-2	TRBV5-1	ASSQGQGEGYT
TRBJ2-3	TRBV7-6	ASSLEAGGPDTQY
TRBJ2-5	TRBV2	ASREQGGTETQY
TRBJ2-1	TRBV6-1	ASTELAGAREQF
TRBJ2-7	TRBV6-2/TRBV6-3	AISRAVPYEQY
TRBJ1-4	TRBV3-1	ASSQDMGKLF
TRBJ2-1	TRBV2	ASRGQGMGNEQF
TRBJ2-2	TRBV3-1	ASSPQGNTGELF
TRBJ2-7	TRBV19	ASSIKSSTYEQY
TRBJ2-2	TRBV11-3	ASSFKQIRELF
TRBJ2-1	TRBV28	ASSFPSGNGEQF
TRBJ1-2	TRBV24-1	ATSKTGSYGYT
TRBJ1-4	TRBV5-1	ASSPQGDEKLF
TRBJ2-5	TRBV5-5	ASSFRSGAGQETQY
TRBJ2-7	TRBV6-1	ASSEHGTDPRYEQY
TRBJ2-7	TRBV7-2	ASSPTRLAGGTYEQY
TRBJ2-1	TRBV13	ASSPRQHGEQF
TRBJ2-5	TRBV12-3/TRBV12-4	ASSLRSAVQETQY
TRBJ1-6	TRBV5-4	ASSLAGTINSPLH
TRBJ1-4	TRBV11-3	ASSLASAGNNEKLF
TRBJ2-3	TRBV7-8	ASSLARDYYTDTQY
TRBJ1-6	TRBV5-1	ASSRTGGGYNSPLH
TRBJ2-3	TRBV6-2/TRBV6-3	ASSHRATDTQY
TRBJ1-5	TRBV18	ASSPEGSQGQH
TRBJ2-1	TRBV4-1	ASSQVGTSGSRAQF
TRBJ1-2	TRBV6-5	ASSYQGANYGYT
TRBJ2-4	TRBV2	ASRTTGGENIQY
TRBJ2-1	TRBV11-3	ASSLGQGSGSFNEQF
TRBJ2-2	TRBV28	ASSRWTSGTGELF
TRBJ1-2	TRBV27	ASSRRDGAGGYT
TRBJ2-7	TRBV28	ASSNFVAGGFYEQY
TRBJ2-3	TRBV11-3	ASSISGSGADTQY
TRBJ1-2	TRBV3-1	ASGTGADYGYT
TRBJ2-7	TRBV13	ASSVRLATAEQY
TRBJ1-4	TRBV11-2	ASTLFKRGRLEKLF
TRBJ2-1	TRBV12-3/TRBV12-4	ASRGGGTSYNEQF
TRBJ1-5	TRBV2	ASSERGGFNQPQH
TRBJ1-2	TRBV12-3/TRBV12-4	ASSATGGGYT
TRBJ1-1	TRBV12-3/TRBV12-4	ASSWEGTEAF
TRBJ1-4	TRBV7-8	ASTMRREGEKLF
TRBJ1-1	TRBV5-1	ASSAIQGAQAAF
TRBJ2-3	TRBV5-1	ASSSGKLAGTDTQY
TRBJ2-7	TRBV2	ASLRDSAYEQY
TRBJ2-5	TRBV9	ASSPQVPWETQY
TRBJ2-7	TRBV5-1	ASSTRPLYGRENTYEQY
TRBJ2-3	TRBV29-1	SVAGGADTQY